This entry lists 16 T cell receptor beta chains sequenced from one sample in a study of CD8 T cells in ankylosing spondylitis. TCRdb reanalysed the 5' RACE reads using MiXCR and keeps one entry per CDR3 protein. The data show hundreds of thousands of distinct CDR3 sequences, 10% to 15% seen once. Their antigen targets remain unknown. Study-level results: The study identified a TCR beta motif of about eight highly homologous variants that appeared characteristic of ankylosing spondylitis blood.

Material for sequencing was blood, either unsorted or a sorted T cell fraction (not recorded which). All receptors derive from a male donor with ankylosing spondylitis.

The chain carries TRBV7-9 and TRBJ2-7; the D is unclear. The ends were cut back, 1 base at V and 7 bases at J, with 14 bases in the middle. The CDR3 extends over 14 amino acids. The germline gives CDR1 SEHNR, CDR2 FQNEAQ (reference sequence). CDR3 region: CASSLVGGIQEQYF. The DNA of the CDR3 is TGTGCCAGCAGCTTAGTCGGCGGAATCCAAGAGCAGTACTTC. The whole variable domain, remainder taken from reference TRBV7-9 and TRBJ2-7, is DTGVSQNPRHKITKRGQNVTFRCDPISEHNRLYWYRQTLGQGPEFLTYFQNEAQLEKSRLLSDRFSAERPKGSFSTLEIQRTEQGDSAMYLCASSLVGGIQEQYFGPGTRLTVT.

This clonotype was detected only a few times. The chain has TRBV28 and TRBJ2-6; D is unclear. Trimming took 6 bases from V and 3 from J, leaving 12 bases between them. The germline CDR1 and CDR2 sequences are MDHEN and SYDVKM. This CDR3 has 15 amino acids. The CDR3 DNA is TGTGCCAGCAGCCCTGTTGGGAATGGGGCCAACGTCCTGACTTTC. This translates into CASSPVGNGANVLTF.

This clonotype was seen a few times. The rearrangement uses TRBV19 and TRBJ2-1, with D possibly called TRBD1 or TRBD2 (6 bases each). The CDR3 consists of 15 residues. Trimming cost V 6 bases and J 5 bases, with 17 bases left between them. Germline V gene data show CDR1 as LNHDA and CDR2 as SQIVND (reference sequence). The CDR3 sequence is CASSEGDGSDNEQFF. The CDR3 DNA is TGTGCCAGTAGCGAGGGGGACGGGAGCGACAATGAGCAGTTCTTC.

This clonotype was counted only a few times. V gene TRBV5-6 combines with J gene TRBJ2-7; TRBD2 agrees at 7 bases. After removal of 0 bases from V and 3 bases from J, the junction contained 9 bases not matched to a gene. CDR3 length: 16 residues. From germline, CDR1 is SGHDT and CDR2 YYEEEE. As DNA, the CDR3 is TGTGCCAGCAGCTTGGCGGCTCGGGAGGAGGGCTACGAGCAGTACTTC. Translation: CASSLAAREEGYEQYF.

The chain employs TRBV7-9 and TRBJ2-7, with D unresolved. This CDR3 contains 12 residues. V lost 6 bases and J lost 6, with 12 bases in between. Germline-derived CDR1 and CDR2 are SEHNR and FQNEAQ (reference sequence). CDR3 DNA: TGTGCCAGCAGTCAAACAGCATCCGAGCAGTACTTC. Its translation is CASSQTASEQYF.

This clonotype was observed at least ten times. V gene TRBV4-1 combines with J gene TRBJ1-4; a possible D gene is TRBD1 (6 bases). Germline V gives CDR1 MGHRA, CDR2 YSYEKL. Trimming shortened V by 2 bases and J by 11 bases, and 18 bases separated the two germline ends. The CDR3 spans 15 residues. The CDR3 sequence is CASSQRGGYREKLFF. The DNA of the CDR3 is TGCGCCAGCAGCCAACGAGGGGGATACAGGGAGAAACTGTTTTTT.

The genes are TRBV12-3 or TRBV12-4 and TRBJ1-1, with D possibly TRBD1 on 6 matching bases. Trimming stripped 7 bases from V and 4 bases from J, with 19 bases between. The CDR3 contains 15 residues. The chain's CDR3 is CASTPWTARSTEAFF. The CDR3 region has the DNA TGTGCCAGCACCCCCTGGACAGCCCGGAGCACTGAAGCTTTCTTT.

V gene TRBV18 combines with J gene TRBJ1-1; TRBD1 might be the D (6 bases). With 3 bases removed from V and 1 base from J, the gap between germline ends came to 18 bases. Germline CDR1 KGHSH, CDR2 LQKENI. This CDR3 comprises 17 residues. Here the CDR3 DNA reads TGTGCCAGCTCACCTCGGCTGGGAGGACAGACGAACACTGAAGCTTTCTTT. Its protein product is CASSPRLGGQTNTEAFF.

This clonotype has ten or more counts. This chain connects TRBV5-1 to TRBJ1-2; D call uncertain. CDR3 size: 15 residues. V lost 0 bases to trimming and J lost 0 bases, with 9 bases between them. CDR1 and CDR2 from the germline V gene are SGHRS and YFSETQ. CDR3: CASSLGSISNYGYTF. CDR3 bases: TGCGCCAGCAGCTTGGGCTCGATCTCTAACTATGGCTACACCTTC.

This clonotype was seen more than once but under ten times. The chain has TRBV10-3 and TRBJ2-3; no clear D gene. CDR3 length: 14 amino acids. Trimming took 8 bases from V and 0 from J, leaving 12 bases between them. The germline V gene has CDR1 ENHRY and CDR2 SYGVKD. The CDR3 DNA reads as TGTGCCATCGAAGACCCATCTAGCACAGATACGCAGTATTTT. Amino acids: CAIEDPSSTDTQYF.

The V and J genes are TRBV7-3 and TRBJ2-7, with 8 bases aligning to TRBD1. CDR1 and CDR2 from the germline V gene are SGHTA and FQGTGA. V dropped 6 bases and J dropped 5; count of bases not matched to a gene: 6. The CDR3 runs 13 residues. CDR3 nucleotide sequence: TGTGCCAGCAGTCCAGACAGGGGCCACGAGCAGTACTTC. Translation gives CASSPDRGHEQYF.

This clonotype was seen a handful of times. This rearrangement joins TRBV27 to TRBJ2-3, with TRBD1 matching 8 bases. CDR1 and CDR2 (germline): MNHEY, SMNVEV (reference sequence). The CDR3 totals 12 residues. Trimming at V came to 4 bases and at J to 10 bases, leaving 4 bases not matched to a gene. This CDR3 is CASSWRQGPQYF. For the CDR3, the DNA is TGTGCCAGCAGTTGGAGACAGGGGCCGCAGTATTTT.

The rearrangement joins TRBV5-8 to TRBJ1-3, with D unresolved. The V end was cut by 5 bases, the J end by 4 bases, with 16 bases between. Looked up from germline, CDR1 is SGHTS and CDR2 is YDEGEE. The CDR3 runs to 15 residues. In DNA, the CDR3 is TGTGCCAGCAGGCCACCCGGGGTATGGGGAAACACCATATATTTT. Encoded protein: CASRPPGVWGNTIYF.

This clonotype was seen a single time. The rearrangement uses TRBV6-5 and TRBJ2-1; TRBD2 aligns across 7 bases. Losses at the gene ends were 4 bases for V and 4 bases for J; bases not matched to a gene: 4. Germline V lookup: CDR1 MNHEY, CDR2 SVGAGI. This CDR3 spans 14 amino acids. The CDR3 DNA reads TGTGCCAGCAGTTCTGCGCGGGAGTACAATGAGCAGTTCTTC. It specifies CASSSAREYNEQFF.

The chain is built from TRBV18 and TRBJ2-7; D uncertain. Trimming cost V 6 bases and J 6 bases, with 9 bases left between them. CDR1 and CDR2 (germline): KGHSH, LQKENI. This CDR3 comprises 11 residues. The CDR3 sequence is CASSWAGEQYF. Here the CDR3 DNA reads TGTGCCAGCTCTTGGGCAGGCGAGCAGTACTTC.

There are a few counts of this clonotype. The V and J genes are TRBV7-2 and TRBJ2-7; perhaps TRBD2 as D (7 bases). V lost 7 bases to trimming and J lost 3 bases, with 19 bases between them. Per germline, CDR1 SGHTA and CDR2 FQGNSA. The CDR3 totals 15 residues. CDR3 in amino acids: CASKRDTSSYYEQYF. CDR3 nucleotide sequence: TGTGCCAGCAAGCGGGACACCTCCTCATACTACGAGCAGTACTTC.